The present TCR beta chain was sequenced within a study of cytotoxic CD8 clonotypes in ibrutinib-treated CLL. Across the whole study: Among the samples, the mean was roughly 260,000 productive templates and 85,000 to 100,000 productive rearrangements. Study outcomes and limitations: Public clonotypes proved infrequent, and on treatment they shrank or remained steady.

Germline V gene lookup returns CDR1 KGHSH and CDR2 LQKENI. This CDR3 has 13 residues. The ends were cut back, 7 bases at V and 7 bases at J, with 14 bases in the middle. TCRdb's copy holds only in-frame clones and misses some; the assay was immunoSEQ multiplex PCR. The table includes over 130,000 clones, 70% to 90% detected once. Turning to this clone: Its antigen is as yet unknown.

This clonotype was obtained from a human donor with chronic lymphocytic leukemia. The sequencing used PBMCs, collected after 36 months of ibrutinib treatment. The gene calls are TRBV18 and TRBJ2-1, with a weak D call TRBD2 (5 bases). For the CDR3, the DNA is TGTGCCAGCTTCGTCCGGGAAGGGAATGAGCAGTTCTTC. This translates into CASFVREGNEQFF.